The clone carrying this TCR beta chain occurred once. This sample is drawn from a study of blood T cell repertoires in COVID-19. Germline V lookup: CDR1 SGHTA, CDR2 FQGNSA. V shed 7 bases and J shed 5 bases, with 12 bases lying between them. This CDR3 region has 14 residues. As originally analysed: Amplification from reference gene primers served as the basis for estimated nucleated cell counts. Only in-frame clones appear in the TCRdb table, and some are missing; sequencing was by immunoSEQ multiplex PCR. V and J calls and clone size are those listed in that table; D and trimming were worked out from the DNA. Here the sample spans 280,000 or so clones, 75% to 90% being singletons.

The receptor comes from a woman aged 45-65 years who had recovered from COVID-19. Specimen: PBMCs or T cells enriched from blood (not recorded which). V usage is TRBV7-2 and J usage is TRBJ1-6; D perhaps matches TRBD1 (5 bases). In DNA, the CDR3 is TGTGCCAGCACGTTTAGACAGCATAATTCACCCCTCCACTTT. This codes for CASTFRQHNSPLHF.